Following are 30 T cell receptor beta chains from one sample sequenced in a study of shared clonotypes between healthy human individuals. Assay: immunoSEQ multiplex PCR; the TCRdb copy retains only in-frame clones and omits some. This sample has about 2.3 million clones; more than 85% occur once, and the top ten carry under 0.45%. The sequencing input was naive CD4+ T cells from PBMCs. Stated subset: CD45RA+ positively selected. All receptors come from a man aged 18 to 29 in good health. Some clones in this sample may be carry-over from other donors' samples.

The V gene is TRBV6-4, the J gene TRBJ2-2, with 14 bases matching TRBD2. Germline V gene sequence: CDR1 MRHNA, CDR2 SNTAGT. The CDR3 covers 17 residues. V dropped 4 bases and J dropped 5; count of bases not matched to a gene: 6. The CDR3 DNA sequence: TGTGCCAGCAGTGCCCGACTAGCGGGAGGGAGTACCGGGGAGCTGTTTTTT. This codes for CASSARLAGGSTGELFF.

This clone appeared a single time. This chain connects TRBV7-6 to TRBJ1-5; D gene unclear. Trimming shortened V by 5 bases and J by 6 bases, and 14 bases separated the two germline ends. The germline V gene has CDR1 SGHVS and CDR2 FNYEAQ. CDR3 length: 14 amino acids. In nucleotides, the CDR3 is TGTGCCAGCAGCACTCTCCCCGGTGGTCAGCCCCAGCATTTT. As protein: CASSTLPGGQPQHF.

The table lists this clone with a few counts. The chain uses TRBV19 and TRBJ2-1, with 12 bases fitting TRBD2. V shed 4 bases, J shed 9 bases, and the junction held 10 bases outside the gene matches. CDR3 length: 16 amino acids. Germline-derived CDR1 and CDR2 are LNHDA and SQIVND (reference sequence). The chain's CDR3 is CASSNVGLAGGGEQFF. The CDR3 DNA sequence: TGTGCCAGTAGTAACGTAGGGCTAGCGGGAGGGGGTGAGCAGTTCTTC.

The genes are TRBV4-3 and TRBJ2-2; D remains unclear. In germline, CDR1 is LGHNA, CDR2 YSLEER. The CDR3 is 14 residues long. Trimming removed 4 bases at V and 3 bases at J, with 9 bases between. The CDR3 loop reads CASSPGLYTGELFF. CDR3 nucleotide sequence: TGCGCCAGCAGCCCTGGATTATACACCGGGGAGCTGTTTTTT.

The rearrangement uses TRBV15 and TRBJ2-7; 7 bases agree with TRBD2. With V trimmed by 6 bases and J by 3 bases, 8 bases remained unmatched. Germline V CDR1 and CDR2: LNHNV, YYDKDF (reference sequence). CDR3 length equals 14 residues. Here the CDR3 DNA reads TGTGCCACCAGTGGGGGGGGAGGCCTCTACGAGCAGTACTTC. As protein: CATSGGGGLYEQYF.

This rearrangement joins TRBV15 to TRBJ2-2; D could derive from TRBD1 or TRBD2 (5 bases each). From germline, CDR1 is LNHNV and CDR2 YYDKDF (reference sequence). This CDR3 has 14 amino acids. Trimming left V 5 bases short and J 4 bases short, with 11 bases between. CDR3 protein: CATSGGVVTGELFF. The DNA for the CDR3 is TGTGCCACCAGCGGGGGAGTGGTCACCGGGGAGCTGTTTTTT. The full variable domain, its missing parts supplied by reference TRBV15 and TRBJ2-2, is DAMVIQNPRYQVTQFGKPVTLSCSQTLNHNVMYWYQQKSSQAPKLLFHYYDKDFNNEADTPDNFQSRRPNTSFCFLDIRSPGLGDTAMYLCATSGGVVTGELFFGEGSRLTVL.

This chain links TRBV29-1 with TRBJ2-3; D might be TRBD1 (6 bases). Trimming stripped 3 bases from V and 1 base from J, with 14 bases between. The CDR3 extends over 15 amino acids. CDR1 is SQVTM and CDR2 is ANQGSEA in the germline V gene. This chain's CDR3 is CSVDRGGVGTDTQYF. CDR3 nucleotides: TGCAGCGTTGACAGGGGTGGGGTTGGCACAGATACGCAGTATTTT.

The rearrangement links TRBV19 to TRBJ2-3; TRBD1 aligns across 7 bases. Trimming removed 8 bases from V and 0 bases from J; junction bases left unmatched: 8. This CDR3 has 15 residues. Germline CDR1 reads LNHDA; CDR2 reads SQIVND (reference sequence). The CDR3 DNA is TGTGCCAGTTCGGACAGGCCCAGGAGCACAGATACGCAGTATTTT. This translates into CASSDRPRSTDTQYF.

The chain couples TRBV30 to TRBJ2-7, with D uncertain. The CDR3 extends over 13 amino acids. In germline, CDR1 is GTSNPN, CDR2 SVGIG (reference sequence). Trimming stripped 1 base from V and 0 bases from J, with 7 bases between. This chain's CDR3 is CAWSDGHSYEQYF. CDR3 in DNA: TGTGCCTGGAGTGACGGCCACTCCTACGAGCAGTACTTC. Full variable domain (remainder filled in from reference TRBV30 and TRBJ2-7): SQTIHQWPATLVQPVGSPLSLECTVEGTSNPNLYWYRQAAGRGLQLLFYSVGIGQISSEVPQNLSASRPQDRQFILSSKKLLLSDSGFYLCAWSDGHSYEQYFGPGTRLTVT.

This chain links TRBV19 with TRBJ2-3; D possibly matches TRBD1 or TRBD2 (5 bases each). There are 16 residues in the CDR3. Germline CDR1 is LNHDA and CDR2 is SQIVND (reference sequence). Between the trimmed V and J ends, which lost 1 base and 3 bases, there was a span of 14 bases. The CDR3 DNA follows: TGTGCCAGTAGTATAGTGGCCCCCGAGGGGACAGATACGCAGTATTTT. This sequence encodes CASSIVAPEGTDTQYF.

The CDR3: CASSPSFGGNVYEQFF. The CDR3 DNA reads as TGTGCCAGCAGCCCATCGTTTGGCGGGAACGTCTATGAGCAGTTCTTC. The chain is built from TRBV11-2 and TRBJ2-1; perhaps TRBD2 as D (6 bases). V lost 5 bases and J 8 bases, leaving 22 bases between the germline ends. This CDR3 has 16 residues. Germline V gene data show CDR1 as SGHAT and CDR2 as FQNNGV.

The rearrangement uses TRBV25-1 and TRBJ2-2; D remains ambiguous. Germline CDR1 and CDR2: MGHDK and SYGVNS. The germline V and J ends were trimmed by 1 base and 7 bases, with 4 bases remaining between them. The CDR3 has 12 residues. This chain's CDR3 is CASSEFDGELFF. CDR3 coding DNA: TGTGCCAGCAGTGAATTTGACGGGGAGCTGTTTTTT.

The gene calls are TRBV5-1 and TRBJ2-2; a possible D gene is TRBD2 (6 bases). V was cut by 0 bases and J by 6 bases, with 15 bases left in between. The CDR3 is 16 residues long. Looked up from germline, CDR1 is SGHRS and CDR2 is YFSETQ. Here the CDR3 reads CASSLVAEARSGELFF. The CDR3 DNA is TGCGCCAGCAGCTTGGTAGCGGAGGCCCGGTCCGGGGAGCTGTTTTTT.

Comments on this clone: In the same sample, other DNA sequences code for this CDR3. The CDR3 DNA reads TGTGCCAGCAGTCTTACAGTGAACACTGAAGCTTTCTTT. It yields the protein CASSLTVNTEAFF. This chain joins TRBV6-1 and TRBJ1-1; D ambiguous. This CDR3 is 13 amino acids long. Looked up from germline, CDR1 is MNHNS and CDR2 is SASEGT. The V and J ends lost 5 bases and 0 bases respectively, with 7 bases between them.

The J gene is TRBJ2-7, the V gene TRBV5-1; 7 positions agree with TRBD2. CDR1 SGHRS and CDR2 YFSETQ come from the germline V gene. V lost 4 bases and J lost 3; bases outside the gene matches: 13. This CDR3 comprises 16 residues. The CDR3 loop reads CASSPLPAGAYYEQYF. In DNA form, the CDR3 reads TGCGCCAGCAGCCCCCTCCCGGCGGGAGCATACTACGAGCAGTACTTC.

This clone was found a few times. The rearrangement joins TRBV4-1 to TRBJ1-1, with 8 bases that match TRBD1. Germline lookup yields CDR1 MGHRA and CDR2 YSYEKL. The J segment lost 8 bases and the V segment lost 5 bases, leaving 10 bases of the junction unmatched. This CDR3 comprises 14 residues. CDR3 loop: CASSSRTGPWEAFF. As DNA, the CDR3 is TGCGCCAGCAGCTCCCGGACAGGGCCCTGGGAAGCTTTCTTT.

The CDR3 protein is CASSRGKSSNQPQHF. CDR3 bases: TGTGCCAGTAGCAGGGGAAAATCTAGCAATCAGCCCCAGCATTTT. This chain connects TRBV19 to TRBJ1-5; D perhaps matches TRBD1 (6 bases). The germline V gene encodes CDR1 LNHDA and CDR2 SQIVND (reference sequence). V dropped 6 bases and J dropped 0 bases, with 12 bases sitting between them. The CDR3 is made up of 15 amino acids.

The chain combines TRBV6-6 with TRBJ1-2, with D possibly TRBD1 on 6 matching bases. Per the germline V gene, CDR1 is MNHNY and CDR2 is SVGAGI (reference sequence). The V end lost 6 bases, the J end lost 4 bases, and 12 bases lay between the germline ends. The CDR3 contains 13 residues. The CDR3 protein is CASSPGGAYGYTF. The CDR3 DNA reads TGTGCCAGCAGCCCCGGGGGGGCCTATGGCTACACCTTC.

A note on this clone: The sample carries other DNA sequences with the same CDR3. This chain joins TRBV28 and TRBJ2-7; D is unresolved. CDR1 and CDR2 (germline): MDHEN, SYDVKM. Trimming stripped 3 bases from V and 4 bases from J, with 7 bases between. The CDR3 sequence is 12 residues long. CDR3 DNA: TGTGCCAGCAGTTTTGGCATTTACGAGCAGTACTTC. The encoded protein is CASSFGIYEQYF.

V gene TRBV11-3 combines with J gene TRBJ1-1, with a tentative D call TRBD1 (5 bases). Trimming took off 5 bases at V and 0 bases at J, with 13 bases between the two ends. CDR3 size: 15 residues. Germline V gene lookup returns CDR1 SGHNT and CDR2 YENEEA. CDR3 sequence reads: CASSPSSRVNTEAFF. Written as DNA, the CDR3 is TGTGCCAGCAGCCCGTCATCCAGGGTGAACACTGAAGCTTTCTTT.

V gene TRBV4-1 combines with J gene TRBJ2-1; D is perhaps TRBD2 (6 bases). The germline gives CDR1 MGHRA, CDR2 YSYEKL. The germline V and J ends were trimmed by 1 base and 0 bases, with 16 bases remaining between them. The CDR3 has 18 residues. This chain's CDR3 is CASSQAHTGTASYNEQFF. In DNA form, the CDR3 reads TGCGCCAGCAGCCAAGCCCACACCGGGACTGCCTCCTACAATGAGCAGTTCTTC.

In DNA, the CDR3 is TGTGCCAGCAGTGAGACAGGGGGCGCCGGCACTGAAGCTTTCTTT. As protein: CASSETGGAGTEAFF. The chain combines TRBV28 with TRBJ1-1, with 10 bases lining up with TRBD1. Losses at the gene ends were 5 bases for V and 4 bases for J; bases not matched to a gene: 7. The CDR3 extends over 15 amino acids. Germline CDR1 is MDHEN and CDR2 is SYDVKM.

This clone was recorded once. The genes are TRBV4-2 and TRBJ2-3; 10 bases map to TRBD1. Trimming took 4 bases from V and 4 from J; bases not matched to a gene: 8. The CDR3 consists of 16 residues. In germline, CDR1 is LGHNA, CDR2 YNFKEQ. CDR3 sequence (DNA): TGTGCCAGCAGCCGAGTTTTGACAGGGGGCCCAGATACGCAGTATTTT. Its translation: CASSRVLTGGPDTQYF.

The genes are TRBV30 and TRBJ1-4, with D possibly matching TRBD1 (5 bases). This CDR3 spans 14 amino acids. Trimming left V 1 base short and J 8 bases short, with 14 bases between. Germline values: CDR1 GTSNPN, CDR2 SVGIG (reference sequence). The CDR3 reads CAWSAGGTEEKLFF. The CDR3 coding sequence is TGTGCCTGGAGTGCGGGGGGAACGGAAGAAAAACTGTTTTTT.

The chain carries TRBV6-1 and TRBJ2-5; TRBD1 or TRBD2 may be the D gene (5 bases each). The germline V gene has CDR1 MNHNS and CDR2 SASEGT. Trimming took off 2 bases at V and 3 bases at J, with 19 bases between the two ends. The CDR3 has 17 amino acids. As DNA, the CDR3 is TGTGCCAGCAGTGAACTCTCAGGGAAAACTAGTAAAGAGACCCAGTACTTC. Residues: CASSELSGKTSKETQYF.

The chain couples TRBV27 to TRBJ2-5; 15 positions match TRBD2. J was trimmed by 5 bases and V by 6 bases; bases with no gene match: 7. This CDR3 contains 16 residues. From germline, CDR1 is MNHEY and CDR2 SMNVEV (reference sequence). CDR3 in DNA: TGTGCCAGCAGAGCACTCGGACTAGCGGGAGGGGAGACCCAGTACTTC. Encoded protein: CASRALGLAGGETQYF.

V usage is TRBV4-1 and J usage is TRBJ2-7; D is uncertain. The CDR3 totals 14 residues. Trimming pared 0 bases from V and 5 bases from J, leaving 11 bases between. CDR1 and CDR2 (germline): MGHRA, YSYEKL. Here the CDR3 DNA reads TGCGCCAGCAGCCAAGACGGTTACGGCCACGAGCAGTACTTC. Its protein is CASSQDGYGHEQYF.

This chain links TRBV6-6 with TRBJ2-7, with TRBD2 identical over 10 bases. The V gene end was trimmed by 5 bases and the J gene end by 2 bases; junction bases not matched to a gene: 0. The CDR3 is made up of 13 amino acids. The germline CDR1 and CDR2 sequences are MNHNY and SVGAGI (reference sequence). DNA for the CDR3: TGTGCCAGCAGTAGCGGGAGGGCCTACGAGCAGTACTTC. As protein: CASSSGRAYEQYF.

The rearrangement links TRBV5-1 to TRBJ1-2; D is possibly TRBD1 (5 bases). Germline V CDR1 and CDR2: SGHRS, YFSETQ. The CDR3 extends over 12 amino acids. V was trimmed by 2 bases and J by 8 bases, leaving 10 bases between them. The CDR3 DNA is TGCGCCAGCAGCTTAAGACAGAGCGGCTACACCTTC. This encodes CASSLRQSGYTF.

CDR3 loop: CASSAGGFNQPQHF. The CDR3 coding sequence is TGTGCCAGCAGTGCCGGAGGGTTCAATCAGCCCCAGCATTTT. This chain joins TRBV6-6 and TRBJ1-5; D is unclear. The CDR3 loop spans 14 amino acids. The V end was cut by 5 bases, the J end by 3 bases, with 11 bases between. CDR1 MNHNY and CDR2 SVGAGI come from the germline V gene (reference sequence).